Presented here are 20 T cell receptor beta chains from one specimen sequenced in a study of blood T cells in healthy people across ages. Next came a second PCR, run for about 6 to 12 cycles, which used a sample-barcoded 5' primer along with a J-beta primer mix. TCRdb itself ran the 5' RACE reads through MiXCR, one entry per CDR3 protein. The sample yields 1.5 million to 2 million distinct CDR3 sequences, about two fifths seen once. Sample: blood. These receptor sequences come from a human donor in good health.

CDR3 in DNA: TGTGCCAGCAGCGTCTCGGGACTAGCGGGGTACAATGAGCAGTTCTTC. Amino acids: CASSVSGLAGYNEQFF. The chain joins TRBV7-3 to TRBJ2-1, with TRBD2 identical over 13 bases. Germline values: CDR1 SGHTA, CDR2 FQGTGA. The CDR3 extends over 16 amino acids. Trimming cost V 5 bases and J 4 bases; bases outside gene matches: 5. The whole variable domain, filled in from reference TRBV7-3 and TRBJ2-1, reads GAGVSQTPSNKVTEKGKYVELRCDPISGHTALYWYRQSLGQGPEFLIYFQGTGAADDSGLPNDRFFAVRPEGSVSTLKIQRTERGDSAVYLCASSVSGLAGYNEQFFGPGTRLTVL.

This chain connects TRBV5-6 to TRBJ1-1, with TRBD1 as a possible D gene (5 bases). V was trimmed by 2 bases and J by 5 bases, leaving 16 bases between them. The CDR3 consists of 15 residues. Germline values: CDR1 SGHDT, CDR2 YYEEEE. The CDR3 DNA follows: TGTGCCAGCAGCTTTGGCGTGGGGGGGGGGACTGAAGCTTTCTTT. It codes for CASSFGVGGGTEAFF.

This clonotype was found a few times. The chain couples TRBV12-3 or TRBV12-4 to TRBJ2-3; D is undetermined. This CDR3 has 11 residues. V was clipped by 6 bases and J by 8 bases, with 9 bases between them. Here the CDR3 DNA reads TGTGCCAGCAGCCATAAGGGTACGCAGTATTTT. This sequence encodes CASSHKGTQYF.

The chain is built from TRBV12-3 or TRBV12-4 and TRBJ1-1; D is unclear. V gave up 6 bases and J gave up 1 base, with 30 bases separating them. This CDR3 region has 20 residues. The CDR3 here is CASSSGPGLGRRARNTEAFF. As DNA, the CDR3 is TGTGCCAGCAGCAGTGGACCTGGGCTGGGCCGGCGGGCGCGGAACACTGAAGCTTTCTTT.

The chain has TRBV7-2 and TRBJ2-7; no clear D. The CDR3 is made up of 18 amino acids. The germline CDR1 and CDR2 sequences are SGHTA and FQGNSA. With 5 bases removed from V and 0 bases from J, the gap between germline ends came to 23 bases. The CDR3 DNA sequence: TGTGCCAGCAGCCTCATTAGTGTTTCGGCTAGGATCTCCTACGAGCAGTACTTC. Protein product: CASSLISVSARISYEQYF.

The chain carries TRBV6-1 and TRBJ1-2; tentatively, D is TRBD1 (5 bases). The CDR3 has 19 amino acids. V dropped 3 bases and J dropped 2 bases, with 25 bases sitting between them. The V gene's germline CDR1 is MNHNS and CDR2 SASEGT. CDR3 residues: CASSDRKTVIRGSNYGYTF. Written as DNA, the CDR3 is TGTGCCAGCAGTGACAGAAAAACAGTAATAAGGGGTTCGAACTATGGCTACACCTTC.

There are a few counts of this clonotype. This could be a read error, since a much larger clone is one nucleotide away. V and J are TRBV4-3 and TRBJ1-4; no clear D gene. CDR1 is LGHNA, CDR2 YSLEER, per germline. The CDR3 covers 12 residues. The CDR3 DNA is TGCGCCAACAGCCAAGCCCCGGGTCGACTGTTTTTT. It is translated as CANSQAPGRLFF.

This clonotype was seen many times. The rearrangement uses TRBV7-2 and TRBJ2-1; the match to TRBD2 covers 7 bases. Germline V gene data show CDR1 as SGHTA and CDR2 as FQGNSA. The V segment lost 3 bases and the J segment 3 bases; nucleotides outside the gene matches: 5. CDR3 size: 15 residues. The CDR3 spells CASSFSGELYNEQFF. The CDR3 DNA reads as TGTGCCAGCAGCTTCAGCGGGGAGCTCTACAATGAGCAGTTCTTC. Looking up the rest from reference TRBV7-2 and TRBJ2-1 gives the full variable domain: GAGVSQSPSNKVTEKGKDVELRCDPISGHTALYWYRQSLGQGLEFLIYFQGNSAPDKSGLPSDRFSAERTGGSVSTLTIQRTQQEDSAVYLCASSFSGELYNEQFFGPGTRLTVL.

On this clonotype: A read error may produce the germline difference seen at one junction end. V usage is TRBV6-5 and J usage is TRBJ1-6; TRBD1 matches 8 bases. The CDR3 covers 13 residues. CDR1 is MNHEY, CDR2 SVGAGI, per germline. In DNA, the CDR3 is TGTGCCAGCAGGTCACAGGGGGATTCACCCCGCCACTTT. Translating gives CASRSQGDSPRHF.

The rearrangement links TRBV28 to TRBJ2-4; D is possibly TRBD2 (7 bases). The J call may not be correct, given that the DNA end is closer to TRBJ2-7. This CDR3 region has 15 residues. The germline V gene encodes CDR1 MDHEN and CDR2 SYDVKM. For the CDR3, the DNA is TGTGCCAGCAGCCCAGGGGAGGGACCTTTTTACGAGCAGTACTTC. This translates into CASSPGEGPFYEQYF.

The table lists this clonotype with a few counts. V gene TRBV6-1 combines with J gene TRBJ2-1; TRBD2 aligns across 10 bases. With V trimmed by 2 bases and J by 8 bases, 6 bases remained unmatched. Looked up from germline, CDR1 is MNHNS and CDR2 is SASEGT. CDR3 length: 15 amino acids. The DNA of the CDR3 is TGTGCCAGCAGTGAAAGGAGTAGCGGGGGGTATGAGCAGTTCTTC. It yields the protein CASSERSSGGYEQFF.

The chain recombines TRBV4-3 with TRBJ2-4, with TRBD2 identical over 12 bases. The end of the DNA fits TRBJ2-7 better, so the J call may be wrong. In germline, CDR1 is LGHNA, CDR2 YSLEER. The length of the CDR3 is 18 residues. This CDR3 reads CASSQEPSGGEMPYEQYF. CDR3 sequence (DNA): TGCGCCAGCAGCCAAGAACCTAGCGGGGGGGAGATGCCCTACGAGCAGTACTTC.

The J gene is TRBJ2-5, the V gene TRBV7-2; D perhaps matches TRBD1 (5 bases). The ends were cut back, 1 base at V and 2 bases at J, with 11 bases in the middle. The germline CDR1 and CDR2 sequences are SGHTA and FQGNSA. The CDR3 covers 15 residues. The CDR3 region has the DNA TGTGCCAGCAGCTTAGGACGTGACAGACAAGAGACCCAGTACTTC. Protein product: CASSLGRDRQETQYF.

The chain recombines TRBV18 with TRBJ2-1; no firm D call. Looked up from germline, CDR1 is KGHSH and CDR2 is LQKENI. CDR3 length: 15 amino acids. V lost 5 bases, J lost 0 bases, and 11 bases lay in between. CDR3 region: CASSSPVSSYNEQFF. CDR3 sequence (DNA): TGTGCCAGCTCATCCCCGGTAAGCTCCTACAATGAGCAGTTCTTC.

CDR3 DNA: TGCAGCGTTGAAGATGAGAACAGGGGATTATTCGGATATGGCTACACCTTC. Translating it yields CSVEDENRGLFGYGYTF. V usage is TRBV29-1 and J usage is TRBJ1-2; 7 bases line up with TRBD1. CDR3 length: 17 residues. The V gene's germline CDR1 is SQVTM and CDR2 ANQGSEA. Trimming took 0 bases from V and 5 from J; bases not matched to a gene: 15.

This clonotype was counted between two and nine times. This sequence joins TRBV29-1 and TRBJ2-7; D assignment may be TRBD1 or TRBD2 (5 bases each). The CDR3 contains 17 residues. V was clipped by 1 base and J by 3 bases, with 22 bases between them. The germline CDR1 and CDR2 sequences are SQVTM and ANQGSEA. CDR3 DNA sequence: TGCAGCGTTGAAGGTTCTGTTGGGCAGGGAGTCAACTACGAGCAGTACTTC. Amino acid sequence: CSVEGSVGQGVNYEQYF.

Worth noting for this clonotype: The junction departs from the called germline gene at one end, perhaps through a read error. J is TRBJ2-3 and V is TRBV11-1; possibly TRBD1 for D (5 bases). Germline values: CDR1 SGHAT, CDR2 FQDESV (reference sequence). The CDR3 extends over 14 amino acids. Here the CDR3 DNA reads TGTGCCAGCAGCCCTGGGGCAGGGTCAGATGCGCAGTATTTT. Its protein product is CASSPGAGSDAQYF.

This clonotype was picked up one time. The chain recombines TRBV7-2 with TRBJ2-4; the D gene could be TRBD1 or TRBD2 (5 bases each). Per germline, CDR1 SGHTA and CDR2 FQGNSA. Trimming shortened V by 3 bases and J by 13 bases, and 19 bases separated the two germline ends. The CDR3 is 14 amino acids. The CDR3 region has the DNA TGTGCCAGCAGCTTGGGACCCACCCTTTGGGACCAGTACTTC. Translated: CASSLGPTLWDQYF. Full variable domain (remainder filled in from reference TRBV7-2 and TRBJ2-4): GAGVSQSPSNKVTEKGKDVELRCDPISGHTALYWYRQSLGQGLEFLIYFQGNSAPDKSGLPSDRFSAERTGGSVSTLTIQRTQQEDSAVYLCASSLGPTLWDQYFGAGTRLSVL.

The rearrangement uses TRBV20-1 and TRBJ2-1; no reliable D call. Trimming shortened V by 5 bases and J by 7 bases, and 12 bases separated the two germline ends. This CDR3 spans 12 amino acids. In germline, CDR1 is DFQATT, CDR2 SNEGSKA (reference sequence). The CDR3 here is CSALEIGNEQFF. DNA of the CDR3: TGCAGTGCTTTGGAAATAGGTAATGAGCAGTTCTTC.

The gene calls are TRBV6-6 and TRBJ2-7; unclear D gene. The CDR3 covers 14 residues. Germline CDR1 MNHNY, CDR2 SVGAGI (reference sequence). Trimming took 2 bases from V and 2 from J, leaving 10 bases between them. The CDR3, as DNA: TGTGCCAGCAGTTACGCCAGGTGGCCCTACGAGCAGTACTTC. Its protein product is CASSYARWPYEQYF.